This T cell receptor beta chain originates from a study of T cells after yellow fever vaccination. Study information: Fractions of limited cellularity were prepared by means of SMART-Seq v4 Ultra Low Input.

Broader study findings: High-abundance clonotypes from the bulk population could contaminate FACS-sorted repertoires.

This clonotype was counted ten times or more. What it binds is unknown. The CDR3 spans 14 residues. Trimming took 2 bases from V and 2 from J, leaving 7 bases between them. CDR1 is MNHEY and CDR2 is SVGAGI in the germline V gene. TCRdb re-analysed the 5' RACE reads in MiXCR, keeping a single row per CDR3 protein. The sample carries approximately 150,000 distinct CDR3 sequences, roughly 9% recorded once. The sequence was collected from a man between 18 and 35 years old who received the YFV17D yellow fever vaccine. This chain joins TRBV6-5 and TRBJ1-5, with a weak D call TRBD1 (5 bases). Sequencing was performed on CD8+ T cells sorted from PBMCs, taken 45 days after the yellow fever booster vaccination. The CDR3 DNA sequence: TGTGCCAGCAGTTACGGGACCGGCAATCAGCCCCAGCATTTT. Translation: CASSYGTGNQPQHF.